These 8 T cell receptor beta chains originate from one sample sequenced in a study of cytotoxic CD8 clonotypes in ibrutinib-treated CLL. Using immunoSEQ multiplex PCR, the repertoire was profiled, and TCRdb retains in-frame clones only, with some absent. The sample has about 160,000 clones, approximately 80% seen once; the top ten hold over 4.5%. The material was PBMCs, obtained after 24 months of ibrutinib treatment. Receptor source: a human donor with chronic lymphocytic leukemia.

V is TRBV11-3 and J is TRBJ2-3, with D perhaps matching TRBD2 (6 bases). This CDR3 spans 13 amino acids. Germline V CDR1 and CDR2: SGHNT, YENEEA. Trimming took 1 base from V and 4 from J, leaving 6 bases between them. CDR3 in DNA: TGTGCCAGCAGCTTAGGGGGGGCAGATACGCAGTATTTT. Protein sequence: CASSLGGADTQYF.

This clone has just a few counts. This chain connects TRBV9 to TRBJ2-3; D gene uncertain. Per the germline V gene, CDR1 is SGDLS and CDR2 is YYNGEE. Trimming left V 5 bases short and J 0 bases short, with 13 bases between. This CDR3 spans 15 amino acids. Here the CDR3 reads CASSGQPKSTDTQYF. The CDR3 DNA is TGTGCCAGCAGTGGTCAGCCGAAAAGCACAGATACGCAGTATTTT. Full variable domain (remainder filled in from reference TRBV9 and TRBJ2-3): DSGVTQTPKHLITATGQRVTLRCSPRSGDLSVYWYQQSLDQGLQFLIQYYNGEERAKGNILERFSAQQFPDLHSELNLSSLELGDSALYFCASSGQPKSTDTQYFGPGTRLTVL.

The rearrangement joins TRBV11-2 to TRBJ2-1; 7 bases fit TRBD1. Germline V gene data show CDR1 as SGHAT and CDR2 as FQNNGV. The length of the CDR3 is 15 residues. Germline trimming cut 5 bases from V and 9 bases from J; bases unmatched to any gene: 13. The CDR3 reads CASSTRQGGVAEQFF. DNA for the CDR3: TGTGCCAGCAGCACCAGACAGGGCGGTGTGGCTGAGCAGTTCTTC.

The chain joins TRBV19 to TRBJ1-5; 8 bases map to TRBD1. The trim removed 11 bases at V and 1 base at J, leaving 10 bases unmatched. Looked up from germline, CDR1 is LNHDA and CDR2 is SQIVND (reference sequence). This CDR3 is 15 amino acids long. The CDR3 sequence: CAVSDRQGSNQPQHF. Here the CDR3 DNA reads TGTGCCGTATCCGATCGACAGGGGAGCAATCAGCCCCAGCATTTT.

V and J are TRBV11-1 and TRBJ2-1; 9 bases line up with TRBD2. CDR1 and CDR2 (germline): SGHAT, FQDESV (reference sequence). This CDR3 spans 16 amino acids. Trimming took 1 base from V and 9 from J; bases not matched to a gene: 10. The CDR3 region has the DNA TGTGCCAGCAGCTTAGATCTTAGCGGGAGAGGGAGTGAGCAGTTCTTC. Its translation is CASSLDLSGRGSEQFF. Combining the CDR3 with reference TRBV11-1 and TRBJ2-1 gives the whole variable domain EAEVAQSPRYKITEKSQAVAFWCDPISGHATLYWYRQILGQGPELLVQFQDESVVDDSQLPKDRFSAERLKGVDSTLKIQPAELGDSAMYLCASSLDLSGRGSEQFFGPGTRLTVL.

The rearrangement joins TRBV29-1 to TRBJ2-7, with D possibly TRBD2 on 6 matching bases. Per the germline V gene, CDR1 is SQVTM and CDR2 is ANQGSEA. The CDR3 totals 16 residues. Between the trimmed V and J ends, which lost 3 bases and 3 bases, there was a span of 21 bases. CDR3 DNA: TGCAGCGTTGAGTTTAGTTTTGGAGGGGCCAACTACGAGCAGTACTTC. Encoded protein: CSVEFSFGGANYEQYF.

CDR3 coding DNA: TGTGCCAGCAGAGGGGGGACGGTGAGAACTGAAGCTTTCTTT. Translation gives CASRGGTVRTEAFF. This chain uses TRBV6-5 with TRBJ1-1; perhaps TRBD1 as D (6 bases). V was trimmed by 6 bases and J by 5 bases, leaving 16 bases between them. There are 14 residues in the CDR3. Germline-derived CDR1 and CDR2 are MNHEY and SVGAGI.

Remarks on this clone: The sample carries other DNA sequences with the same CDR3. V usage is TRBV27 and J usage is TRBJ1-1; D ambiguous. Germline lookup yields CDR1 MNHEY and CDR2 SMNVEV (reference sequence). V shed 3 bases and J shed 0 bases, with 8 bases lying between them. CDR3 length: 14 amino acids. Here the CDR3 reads CASSFGGLNTEAFF. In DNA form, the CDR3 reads TGTGCCAGCAGTTTCGGCGGTTTGAACACTGAAGCTTTCTTT.